This T cell receptor beta chain was obtained from a study of Graves' ophthalmopathy and Graves' hyperthyroidism. Study information: Hyperthyroidism showing no ophthalmopathy within 18 months of follow-up was stable. Findings and caveats of the study: Stable hyperthyroidism and ophthalmopathy were told apart by a 13-signature model, which achieved 87.88% sensitivity and around 80% specificity.

This clonotype was counted at least ten times. Antigen: not known. The length of the CDR3 is 11 residues. V gave up 1 base and J gave up 10 bases, with 10 bases separating them. In germline, CDR1 is SQVTM, CDR2 ANQGSEA. Beta-chain TCR CDR3 regions were amplified from RNA transcripts. First-round RT-PCR relied on HTBI primers, and a second-round multiplex PCR came next. TCRdb passed the multiplex PCR reads through MiXCR, listing each CDR3 protein once. The profile covers 500,000 to 700,000 distinct CDR3 sequences, with approximately 37% appearing a single time and roughly 4% taken by the ten largest. V and J are TRBV29-1 and TRBJ1-1; D not resolved. The sequenced sample was peripheral blood or thyroid tissue (not recorded which). The receptor was isolated from an adult man with Graves' hyperthyroidism. The CDR3 reads CSVEVRIGAFF. The CDR3 coding sequence is TGCAGCGTTGAAGTCCGGATCGGAGCTTTCTTT.